Below, one T cell receptor beta chain is given with its context. This sample is drawn from a study of CD8+ T cells in alopecia areata. Trimming shortened V by 5 bases and J by 0 bases, and 8 bases separated the two germline ends. Per the germline V gene, CDR1 is SGHTA and CDR2 is FQGNSA. This CDR3 comprises 13 residues. Following extraction, RNA underwent reverse transcription to cDNA, which served as the sequencing template. Data came from immunoSEQ multiplex PCR; TCRdb stores just in-frame clones and leaves some out. The sample includes more than 150,000 clones, more than 55% of them seen just once. Indicated treatment: oral pan-JAK inhibitor, 5-10 mg twice daily.

The source is a human donor with alopecia areata. The sample was CD4+ T cells sorted from blood, taken at week 4, from a patient treated with tofacitinib. The chain combines TRBV7-2 with TRBJ2-7; no clear D. This CDR3 reads CASSQRSSYEQYF. For the CDR3, the DNA is TGTGCCAGCAGCCAAAGGAGCTCCTACGAGCAGTACTTC.